The 30 T cell receptor beta chains below all came from one sample that was sequenced in a study of T-cell reconstitution after alpha-beta-depleted transplantation in children. A library of TCRbeta sequences, prepared with unique molecular identifiers, was generated. MiXCR, applied by TCRdb to the PCR reads, yields one record per CDR3 protein. The repertoire holds nearly 250,000 distinct CDR3 sequences, roughly 7.7% seen once, with 6% to 7% in the top ten. The sample here was PBMCs, mostly from graft donor cells, taken 180 days after TCRalphabeta/CD19-depleted stem cell transplant. The receptor source for this set is a male patient aged 10-17 years who had a stem cell transplant for acute lymphoblastic leukemia, so the T cells may come from the graft donor.

This clonotype was recorded many times. The chain employs TRBV7-6 and TRBJ1-4; D ambiguous. V was cut by 1 base and J by 7 bases, with 10 bases left in between. Germline V gene data show CDR1 as SGHVS and CDR2 as FNYEAQ. The CDR3 runs 14 residues. CDR3 in amino acids: CASSLETGVEKLFF. CDR3 coding DNA: TGTGCCAGCAGCTTAGAAACCGGGGTTGAAAAACTGTTTTTT.

Ten or more counts support this clonotype. The chain combines TRBV24-1 with TRBJ2-6, with a possible D match to TRBD1 (5 bases). This CDR3 region has 19 residues. Trimming stripped 3 bases from V and 0 bases from J, with 17 bases between. Germline CDR1 reads KGHDR; CDR2 reads SFDVKD. CDR3 bases: TGTGCCACCAGTGATGGTCTGGACACCGCAATCTCTGGGGCCAACGTCCTGACTTTC. The encoded protein is CATSDGLDTAISGANVLTF.

This clonotype was counted at least ten times. The V gene is TRBV18, the J gene TRBJ2-3, with D maybe TRBD1 (6 bases). Germline loops: CDR1 KGHSH, CDR2 LQKENI. Deletions cut 0 bases from V and 0 bases from J, with 10 bases between. This CDR3 spans 16 amino acids. The CDR3 reads CASSPPDRSSTDTQYF. CDR3 sequence (DNA): TGTGCCAGCTCACCACCGGACAGATCTAGCACAGATACGCAGTATTTT.

This clonotype was counted between two and nine times. The rearrangement joins TRBV10-3 to TRBJ2-1; either TRBD1 or TRBD2 may fit D (6 bases each). The germline V gene encodes CDR1 ENHRY and CDR2 SYGVKD. The CDR3 loop spans 15 amino acids. Deletions cut 6 bases from V and 2 bases from J, with 14 bases between. In nucleotides, the CDR3 is TGTGCCATCAGCCCTGACGGGGGCGCCTACAATGAGCAGTTCTTC. Translation gives CAISPDGGAYNEQFF.

This clonotype has at least ten counts. The J gene is TRBJ1-2, the V gene TRBV20-1, with D hard to call. Looked up from germline, CDR1 is DFQATT and CDR2 is SNEGSKA (reference sequence). The germline V and J ends were trimmed by 0 bases and 5 bases, with 13 bases remaining between them. There are 14 residues in the CDR3. The CDR3 DNA sequence: TGCAGTGCTAGAGATTCTGGAAAGGGATATGGCTACACCTTC. It yields the protein CSARDSGKGYGYTF.

This clonotype was detected only a few times. The rearrangement joins TRBV7-9 to TRBJ1-1, with unresolved D. This CDR3 has 14 amino acids. V lost 1 base and J 1 base, leaving 7 bases between the germline ends. Germline V lookup: CDR1 SEHNR, CDR2 FQNEAQ (reference sequence). CDR3 coding DNA: TGTGCCAGCAGCTTAGTTCTTGGGAACACTGAAGCTTTCTTT. Its translation is CASSLVLGNTEAFF.

This clonotype was detected ten times or more. J is TRBJ2-2 and V is TRBV9; TRBD1 agrees at 10 bases. The CDR3 has 17 amino acids. Germline V lookup: CDR1 SGDLS, CDR2 YYNGEE. V lost 0 bases, J lost 2 bases, and 4 bases stayed unmatched. CDR3 amino acids: CASSVGGQGLNTGELFF. As DNA, the CDR3 is TGTGCCAGCAGCGTAGGGGGACAGGGGCTTAACACCGGGGAGCTGTTTTTT.

This clonotype has at least ten counts. V gene TRBV29-1 combines with J gene TRBJ2-7; D perhaps matches TRBD1 (6 bases). The CDR3 totals 14 residues. V lost 4 bases and J 0 bases, leaving 13 bases between the germline ends. Germline V gene data show CDR1 as SQVTM and CDR2 as ANQGSEA. The CDR3 sequence is CSVAGGPFSYEQYF. CDR3 DNA: TGCAGCGTTGCTGGGGGCCCTTTCTCCTACGAGCAGTACTTC.

There are many counts of this clonotype. The CDR3 nucleotides are TGTGCCAGCAGCCGAGTTCGGGGACTCCCACTCTCCTACGAGCAGTACTTC. This sequence encodes CASSRVRGLPLSYEQYF. This chain links TRBV7-9 with TRBJ2-7; weak D call: TRBD2 (6 bases). From germline, CDR1 is SEHNR and CDR2 FQNEAQ (reference sequence). V was pared by 5 bases and J by 0 bases, with 20 bases between. This CDR3 contains 17 residues.

This clonotype was found many times. The chain carries TRBV5-6 and TRBJ1-4, with D possibly TRBD1 on 5 matching bases. The CDR3 consists of 22 residues. The V end was cut by 0 bases, the J end by 0 bases, with 27 bases between. The germline V gene has CDR1 SGHDT and CDR2 YYEEEE. CDR3 DNA: TGTGCCAGCAGCTTGGGGTACCCAGGGTCTACCCGGGCCATGACAACTAATGAAAAACTGTTTTTT. The encoded protein is CASSLGYPGSTRAMTTNEKLFF.

This clonotype has at least ten counts. The chain carries TRBV12-5 and TRBJ2-2; 8 bases agree with TRBD2. From germline, CDR1 is LGHNT and CDR2 FRNRAP. Germline trimming cut 3 bases from V and 7 bases from J; bases unmatched to any gene: 10. The CDR3 is 16 residues long. CDR3 region: CASGLPTGGGFGELFF. Written as DNA, the CDR3 is TGTGCTAGTGGTTTACCAACAGGCGGGGGGTTCGGGGAGCTGTTTTTT.

This clonotype has ten or more counts. The rearrangement joins TRBV2 to TRBJ1-1; D is ambiguous. Trimming cost V 5 bases and J 1 base, with 11 bases left between them. Germline V CDR1 and CDR2: SNHLY, FYNNEI. This CDR3 comprises 14 residues. CDR3 sequence (DNA): TGTGCCAGCAGTAAGGACGTTGGGAACACTGAAGCTTTCTTT. Amino acids: CASSKDVGNTEAFF.

Note on this clonotype: The junction differs from germline at one of its ends, possibly a read error. The CDR3 nucleotides are TGTGCCAGCTGCCAGACAGGGGGCGGGGGGGAGACCCAGTACTTC. The encoded protein is CASCQTGGGGETQYF. V and J are TRBV3-1 and TRBJ2-5; 10 nucleotides agree with TRBD1. CDR1 is LGHDT, CDR2 YNNKEL, per germline (reference sequence). CDR3 length equals 15 residues.

This chain connects TRBV19 to TRBJ2-1; 8 positions agree with TRBD1. Germline V gene data show CDR1 as LNHDA and CDR2 as SQIVND (reference sequence). V trimming: 5 bases; J trimming: 8 bases; junction bases outside the gene matches: 5. The CDR3 has 13 amino acids. The CDR3 DNA sequence: TGTGCCAGTAGTTCCAGGGGGCTCGATGAGCAGTTCTTC. It codes for CASSSRGLDEQFF.

This clonotype appeared many times. CDR3 amino acids: CASSYDRANEKLFF. DNA for the CDR3: TGTGCCAGCAGTTACGACCGAGCTAATGAAAAACTGTTTTTT. V gene TRBV6-5 combines with J gene TRBJ1-4, with D unclear. CDR1 is MNHEY and CDR2 is SVGAGI in the germline V gene. The CDR3 has 14 residues. Trimming removed 2 bases at V and 3 bases at J, with 7 bases between.

Of note for this clonotype: Just one base apart from a much larger clone, this may be a read error. The J gene is TRBJ1-2, the V gene TRBV29-1; TRBD1 matches 10 bases. This CDR3 spans 12 amino acids. Germline CDR1 SQVTM, CDR2 ANQGSEA. The CDR3 is CIVGGQGEGYTF. The CDR3, as DNA: TGCATCGTGGGAGGACAGGGGGAGGGCTACACCTTC.

This clonotype appeared many times. J is TRBJ1-2 and V is TRBV29-1, with D possibly matching TRBD1 (6 bases). The CDR3 sequence is 13 residues long. Trimming left V 0 bases short and J 6 bases short, with 11 bases between. Germline V gene lookup returns CDR1 SQVTM and CDR2 ANQGSEA. For the CDR3, the DNA is TGCAGCGTTGAAGATCGGGCAGGGGATGGCTACACCTTC. Translated: CSVEDRAGDGYTF.

This clonotype was detected many times. The chain has TRBV11-1 and TRBJ2-3; D is perhaps TRBD1 (6 bases). CDR3 length: 12 residues. V lost 5 bases and J lost 8, with 11 bases in between. CDR1 is SGHAT, CDR2 FQDESV, per germline (reference sequence). The CDR3 loop is CASSTGFSTQYF. CDR3 coding DNA: TGTGCCAGCAGCACAGGGTTCAGTACGCAGTATTTT. The full variable domain, with the rest looked up from reference TRBV11-1 and TRBJ2-3, is EAEVAQSPRYKITEKSQAVAFWCDPISGHATLYWYRQILGQGPELLVQFQDESVVDDSQLPKDRFSAERLKGVDSTLKIQPAELGDSAMYLCASSTGFSTQYFGPGTRLTVL.

This clonotype was observed at least ten times. The chain carries TRBV5-6 and TRBJ2-2; D unclear. The CDR3 spans 15 residues. The V gene lost 5 bases and the J gene lost 6 bases, with 17 bases spanning the gap. Germline lookup yields CDR1 SGHDT and CDR2 YYEEEE. The CDR3 DNA sequence: TGTGCCAGCAGTTCTGTGGGGTCCGCACCCGGGGAGCTGTTTTTT. This encodes CASSSVGSAPGELFF.

This clonotype was observed many times. The genes are TRBV11-1 and TRBJ2-5; no definite D call. The CDR3 consists of 20 residues. Germline assignment: CDR1 SGHAT and CDR2 FQDESV (reference sequence). Trimming removed 5 bases at V and 0 bases at J, with 28 bases between. The CDR3 loop reads CASSAWWGSEPAEYQETQYF. As DNA, the CDR3 is TGTGCCAGCAGCGCTTGGTGGGGTTCCGAACCCGCAGAGTACCAAGAGACCCAGTACTTC.

The sample holds many counts of this clonotype. The chain is built from TRBV2 and TRBJ2-2, with 10 bases matching TRBD2. The CDR3 runs to 16 residues. CDR1 and CDR2 (germline): SNHLY, FYNNEI. Germline trimming cut 7 bases from V and 5 bases from J; bases unmatched to any gene: 10. CDR3 in DNA: TGTGCCAGCACCAAGCGGGGGGGCAGAAGGACCGGGGAGCTGTTTTTT. Protein: CASTKRGGRRTGELFF.

This clonotype was seen repeatedly, ten times or more. The chain recombines TRBV9 with TRBJ1-5; D gene ambiguous. The CDR3 consists of 14 residues. Trimming took off 3 bases at V and 2 bases at J, with 9 bases between the two ends. Looked up from germline, CDR1 is SGDLS and CDR2 is YYNGEE. CDR3 amino acids: CASSDGVGNQPQHF. For the CDR3, the DNA is TGTGCCAGCAGCGACGGGGTTGGCAATCAGCCCCAGCATTTT.

This clonotype was counted at least ten times. The chain couples TRBV6-5 to TRBJ2-5; perhaps TRBD1 as D (6 bases). The V gene lost 4 bases and the J gene lost 2 bases, with 14 bases spanning the gap. This CDR3 region has 15 residues. Germline V lookup: CDR1 MNHEY, CDR2 SVGAGI. DNA for the CDR3: TGTGCCAGCAGTTCTCCTTTGGACAGACAAGAGACCCAGTACTTC. Translated: CASSSPLDRQETQYF.

This clonotype was seen at least ten times. For the CDR3, the DNA is TGTGCCAGCAGCCCCGGGACAGGGAAATCGAATGAGCAGTTCTTC. Its protein is CASSPGTGKSNEQFF. This rearrangement joins TRBV3-1 to TRBJ2-1; 9 bases match TRBD1. V was pared by 4 bases and J by 7 bases, with 8 bases of the junction left unmatched. CDR1 and CDR2 from the germline V gene are LGHDT and YNNKEL (reference sequence). The CDR3 is 15 residues long.

In this sample, this clonotype turned up many times. The gene calls are TRBV25-1 and TRBJ1-1; D remains ambiguous. The CDR3 is 13 residues long. Germline V gives CDR1 MGHDK, CDR2 SYGVNS. Trimming stripped 4 bases from V and 1 base from J, with 7 bases between. The CDR3 sequence is CASSGLGNTEAFF. CDR3 nucleotide sequence: TGTGCCAGCAGTGGGTTAGGGAACACTGAAGCTTTCTTT. Variable domain in full (rest from reference TRBV25-1 and TRBJ1-1): EADIYQTPRYLVIGTGKKITLECSQTMGHDKMYWYQQDPGMELHLIHYSYGVNSTEKGDLSSESTVSRIRTEHFPLTLESARPSHTSQYLCASSGLGNTEAFFGQGTRLTVV.

This clonotype was observed many times. Relative to the germline gene, one junction end is altered; a read error may explain this. The chain employs TRBV7-7 and TRBJ2-2; unclear D gene. This CDR3 spans 13 amino acids. Germline V gene data show CDR1 as SSHAT and CDR2 as FNYEAQ (reference sequence). CDR3 DNA: TGTGCTAGCAGTTTTGGGCAGGCCGATGAGCTGTTTTTT. The encoded protein is CASSFGQADELFF. Looking up the rest from reference TRBV7-7 and TRBJ2-2 gives the full variable domain: GAGVSQSPRYKVTKRGQDVTLRCDPISSHATLYWYQQALGQGPEFLTYFNYEAQPDKSGLPSDRFSAERPEGSISTLTIQRTEQRDSAMYRCASSFGQADELFFGEGSRLTVL.

This clonotype has a count of ten or more. The chain uses TRBV29-1 and TRBJ2-7, with 8 bases matching TRBD1. Germline V gene sequence: CDR1 SQVTM, CDR2 ANQGSEA. CDR3 size: 13 residues. The J segment lost 3 bases and the V segment lost 5 bases, leaving 6 bases of the junction unmatched. The CDR3 here is CSVSGTGFYEQYF. The CDR3 DNA reads as TGCAGCGTTTCCGGGACAGGATTCTACGAGCAGTACTTC.

This clonotype was detected many times. This chain links TRBV20-1 with TRBJ1-4; D remains unclear. Per germline, CDR1 DFQATT and CDR2 SNEGSKA (reference sequence). CDR3 length: 15 residues. The germline V and J ends were trimmed by 0 bases and 1 base, with 9 bases remaining between them. The CDR3, as DNA: TGCAGTGCTAGAGATCTTGGGGTAACTAATGAAAAACTGTTTTTT. Residues: CSARDLGVTNEKLFF.

This clonotype was detected ten times or more. V is TRBV9 and J is TRBJ2-1; no reliable D call. Trimming took 2 bases from V and 8 from J, leaving 14 bases between them. CDR3 length: 14 residues. The germline V gene encodes CDR1 SGDLS and CDR2 YYNGEE. CDR3 coding DNA: TGTGCCAGCAGCGTGAGGCTCTTAATGGATGAGCAGTTCTTC. It translates to CASSVRLLMDEQFF.

This clonotype was seen ten or more times. The rearrangement uses TRBV12-3 or TRBV12-4 and TRBJ2-7, with D tentatively TRBD2 (6 bases). V dropped 6 bases and J dropped 6 bases, with 18 bases sitting between them. CDR3 size: 14 residues. CDR3 loop: CASRPRDSYSEQYF. The CDR3 nucleotides are TGTGCCAGCAGGCCCCGGGACTCCTACTCCGAGCAGTACTTC.